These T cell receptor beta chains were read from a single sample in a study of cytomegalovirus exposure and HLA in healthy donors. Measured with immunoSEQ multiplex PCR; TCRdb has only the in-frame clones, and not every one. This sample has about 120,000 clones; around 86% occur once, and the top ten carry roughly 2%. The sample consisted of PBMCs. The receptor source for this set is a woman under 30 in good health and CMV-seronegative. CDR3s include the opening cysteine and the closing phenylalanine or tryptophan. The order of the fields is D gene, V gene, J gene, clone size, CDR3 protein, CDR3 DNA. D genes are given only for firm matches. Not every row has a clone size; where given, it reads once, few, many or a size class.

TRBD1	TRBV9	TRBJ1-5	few	CASSVGDRVYQPQHF	TGTGCCAGCAGCGTAGGGGACAGGGTTTATCAGCCCCAGCATTTT
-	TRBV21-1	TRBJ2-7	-	CASSKALGLAGVLYEQYF	TGTGCCAGCAGCAAAGCGCTCGGGCTAGCGGGAGTTCTATACGAGCAGTACTTC
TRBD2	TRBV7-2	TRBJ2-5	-	CASSLATTSGQESQYF	TGTGCCAGCAGCTTAGCGACCACTAGCGGTCAAGAGTCCCAGTACTTC
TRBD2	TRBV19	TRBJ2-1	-	CASRLAHSSSYNEQFF	TGTGCCAGCCGACTAGCGCATTCTAGCTCCTACAATGAGCAGTTCTTC
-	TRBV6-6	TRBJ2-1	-	CASSYSASRYNEQFF	TGTGCCAGCAGTTACTCGGCTTCACGCTACAATGAGCAGTTCTTC
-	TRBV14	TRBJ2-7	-	CASSQAYEQYF	TGTGCCAGCAGCCAGGCATACGAGCAGTACTTC
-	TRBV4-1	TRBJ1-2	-	CASSPTVNYGYTF	TGCGCCAGCAGCCCGACAGTTAACTATGGCTACACCTTC
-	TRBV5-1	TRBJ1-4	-	CASSLIGRPSNEKLFF	TGCGCCAGCAGCTTGATCGGCAGGCCGTCTAATGAAAAACTGTTTTTT
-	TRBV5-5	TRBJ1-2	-	CASSLPGPTNYGYTF	TGTGCCAGCAGCTTGCCAGGGCCGACTAACTATGGCTACACCTTC
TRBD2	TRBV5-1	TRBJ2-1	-	CASSWSLAGGRYNEQFF	TGCGCCAGCAGCTGGTCACTAGCGGGAGGGCGATACAATGAGCAGTTCTTC
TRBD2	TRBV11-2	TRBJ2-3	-	CASSLDRGGSTDTQYF	TGTGCCAGCAGCTTAGATCGGGGAGGGAGCACAGATACGCAGTATTTT
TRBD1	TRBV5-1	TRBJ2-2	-	CASRAGTGDTGELFF	TGCGCCAGCAGGGCCGGGACAGGGGATACCGGGGAGCTGTTTTTT
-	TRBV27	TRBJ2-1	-	CASSLSRSSYNEQFF	TGTGCCAGCAGTTTGTCCCGGAGCTCCTACAATGAGCAGTTCTTC
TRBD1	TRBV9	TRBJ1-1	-	CASSVGTGTEAFF	TGTGCCAGCAGCGTAGGGACAGGCACTGAAGCTTTCTTT
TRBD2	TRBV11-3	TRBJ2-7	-	CASSLERAGGSYEQYF	TGTGCCAGCAGCTTAGAACGAGCGGGAGGGTCCTACGAGCAGTACTTC
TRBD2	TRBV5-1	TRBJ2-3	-	CASKGGSLTDTQYF	TGCGCCAGCAAGGGCGGGAGCCTCACAGATACGCAGTATTTT
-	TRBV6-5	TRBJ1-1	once	CASSLGGAPEAFF	TGTGCCAGCAGTTTGGGCGGGGCCCCTGAAGCTTTCTTT
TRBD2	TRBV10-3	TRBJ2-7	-	CAISLAGPYEQYF	TGTGCCATCAGTCTAGCGGGACCCTACGAGCAGTACTTC
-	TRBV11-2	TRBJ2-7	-	CASSLGFLGRENYEQYF	TGTGCCAGCAGCTTAGGATTTCTAGGCAGGGAAAACTACGAGCAGTACTTC
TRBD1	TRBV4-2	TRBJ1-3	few	CASSLTGVSGNTIYF	TGTGCCAGCAGCCTAACAGGGGTCTCTGGAAACACCATATATTTT
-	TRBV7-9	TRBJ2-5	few	CASSSEGRTQYF	TGTGCCAGCAGCTCGGAGGGGAGGACCCAGTACTTC
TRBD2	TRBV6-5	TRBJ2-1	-	CASRDSGKTYNEQFF	TGTGCCAGCAGAGATAGCGGGAAGACCTACAATGAGCAGTTCTTC
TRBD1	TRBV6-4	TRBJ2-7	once	CASSPIGGQGGEQYF	TGTGCCAGCAGCCCGATCGGGGGACAGGGGGGCGAGCAGTACTTC
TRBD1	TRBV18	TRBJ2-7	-	CASSRPGQGYEQYF	TGTGCCAGCTCACGACCGGGACAGGGGTACGAGCAGTACTTC
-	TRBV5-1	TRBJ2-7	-	CASSFYSGSYEQYF	TGCGCCAGCAGCTTTTATTCAGGTTCCTACGAGCAGTACTTC
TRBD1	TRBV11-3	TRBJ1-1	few	CASSGRQGANTEAFF	TGTGCCAGCAGCGGTCGACAGGGGGCGAACACTGAAGCTTTCTTT
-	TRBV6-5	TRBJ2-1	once	CASSYSTSGTYNEQFF	TGTGCCAGCAGTTACTCGACCAGCGGAACCTACAATGAGCAGTTCTTC
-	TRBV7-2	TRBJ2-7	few	CASSFRDSVGEQYF	TGTGCCAGCAGCTTCCGGGACTCCGTTGGCGAGCAGTACTTC
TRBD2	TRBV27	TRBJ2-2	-	CASSPISGGTGELFF	TGTGCCAGCAGTCCGATTAGCGGGGGAACCGGGGAGCTGTTTTTT
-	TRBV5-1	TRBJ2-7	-	CASSSRDSPYEQYF	TGCGCCAGCAGCTCGCGGGACAGCCCCTACGAGCAGTACTTC
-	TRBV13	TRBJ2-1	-	CASSLDLRGLSGEQFF	TGTGCCAGCAGCTTAGATTTGAGGGGACTGAGCGGTGAGCAGTTCTTC
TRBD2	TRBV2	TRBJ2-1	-	CASSEGTSGIEQFF	TGTGCCAGCAGTGAAGGGACTAGCGGGATTGAGCAGTTCTTC
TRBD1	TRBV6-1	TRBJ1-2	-	CASSGTGGQGSYGYTF	TGTGCCAGCAGTGGCACCGGCGGACAGGGAAGCTATGGCTACACCTTC
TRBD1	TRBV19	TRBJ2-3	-	CASSPGQGTLDTQYF	TGTGCCAGTTCTCCGGGACAGGGGACGTTGGATACGCAGTATTTT
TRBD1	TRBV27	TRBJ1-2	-	CASKRDRANYGYTF	TGTGCCAGCAAACGGGACAGAGCTAACTATGGCTACACCTTC